This TCR beta chain was found in a study of T cell responses to AZD1222 COVID-19 vaccine. Study-wide findings and caveats: Repertoire sampling happened only post peak T cell response.

V dropped 3 bases and J dropped 2; count of bases not matched to a gene: 5. CDR1 SGHDN and CDR2 FVKESK come from the germline V gene. The CDR3 length is 16 residues. Sequenced by immunoSEQ multiplex PCR; TCRdb stores in-frame clones only, minus some. This sample yields 150,000 to 200,000 clones, of which almost 95% are seen a single time; approximately 1.4% belongs to the top ten. For this clone: As yet, its antigen is unknown.

The chain carries TRBV14 and TRBJ1-4; the match to TRBD1 covers 8 bases. This specimen consisted of peripheral blood, obtained on day 0 of AZD1222 vaccination. The TCR sequence derives from an adult in good health. CDR3 sequence reads: CASSQERTGTNEKLFF. The DNA of the CDR3 is TGTGCCAGCAGCCAGGAGCGGACAGGGACTAATGAAAAACTGTTTTTT.